Presented here are 25 T cell receptor beta chains from one specimen sequenced in a study of lung T cells in sarcoidosis with Löfgren's syndrome. Via MiXCR, TCRdb re-called the reads, giving one row per CDR3 protein. In the table there are 6,500 to 9,500 distinct CDR3 sequences, 20% to 25% of which are singletons. Sequencing was done on a sample of CD4+ T cells from bronchoalveolar lavage fluid. The receptors originated from a human donor with sarcoidosis (Löfgren's syndrome or another form), or a control subject (not recorded which).

This clonotype was seen ten or more times. This rearrangement joins TRBV18 to TRBJ2-3; tentatively, D is TRBD1 (5 bases). Trimming took 6 bases from V and 3 from J, leaving 16 bases between them. Germline CDR1 reads KGHSH; CDR2 reads LQKENI. CDR3 length: 15 amino acids. DNA of the CDR3: TGTGCCAGCTCGGCCGGACAACGGTCGACAGATACGCAGTATTTT. Its protein product is CASSAGQRSTDTQYF.

By frequency in the sample, this clonotype is medium-sized. The chain uses TRBV6-1 and TRBJ2-1, with 10 bases lining up with TRBD2. With V trimmed by 4 bases and J by 6 bases, 0 bases remained unmatched. The CDR3 spans 13 residues. CDR1 is MNHNS and CDR2 is SASEGT in the germline V gene. This CDR3 reads CASSGLAGNEQFF. CDR3 DNA: TGTGCCAGCAGTGGACTAGCGGGCAATGAGCAGTTCTTC.

This clonotype was seen only a few times. The genes are TRBV11-3 and TRBJ2-5; D call uncertain. The germline V and J ends were trimmed by 0 bases and 5 bases, with 7 bases remaining between them. Germline CDR1 SGHNT, CDR2 YENEEA. The CDR3 sequence is 13 residues long. The DNA of the CDR3 is TGTGCCAGCAGCTTAGAGGGGATCGAGACCCAGTACTTC. This gives the protein CASSLEGIETQYF.

This clonotype was detected ten times or more. The chain employs TRBV5-1 and TRBJ2-5, with D perhaps given as TRBD1 or TRBD2 (5 bases each). V was pared by 0 bases and J by 5 bases, with 8 bases between. CDR3 size: 13 residues. Germline V lookup: CDR1 SGHRS, CDR2 YFSETQ. The CDR3 reads CASSLVGDETQYF. CDR3 nucleotides: TGCGCCAGCAGCTTGGTGGGGGACGAGACCCAGTACTTC.

This clonotype has ten or more counts. The chain couples TRBV6-6 to TRBJ1-2; no firm D call. Deletions cut 2 bases from V and 0 bases from J, with 4 bases between. The CDR3 is 13 amino acids. Germline V gives CDR1 MNHNY, CDR2 SVGAGI (reference sequence). The CDR3 coding sequence is TGTGCCAGCAGTTACACAGCTAACTATGGCTACACCTTC. This gives the protein CASSYTANYGYTF.

By share, this clonotype ranks as medium-sized. The J gene is TRBJ1-4, the V gene TRBV20-1, with D perhaps TRBD1 (5 bases). Germline assignment: CDR1 DFQATT and CDR2 SNEGSKA (reference sequence). The CDR3 sequence is 13 residues long. The V and J ends lost 5 bases and 7 bases respectively, with 14 bases between them. CDR3 loop: CSAAGKRAEKLFF. The CDR3 nucleotides are TGCAGTGCTGCAGGGAAACGAGCTGAAAAACTGTTTTTT.

This clonotype was observed a single time. The gene calls are TRBV5-5 and TRBJ1-1; D not resolved. Germline loops: CDR1 SGHKS, CDR2 YYEKEE (reference sequence). V dropped 0 bases and J dropped 4 bases, with 7 bases sitting between them. The CDR3 runs 13 residues. The CDR3 DNA sequence: TGTGCCAGCAGCTTGGCCTCGGGCACTGAAGCTTTCTTT. It encodes CASSLASGTEAFF.

This clonotype came up many times. V and J are TRBV18 and TRBJ1-5; no clear D. The V gene lost 5 bases and the J gene lost 8 bases, with 13 bases spanning the gap. The CDR3 totals 13 residues. Per germline, CDR1 KGHSH and CDR2 LQKENI. The CDR3 loop reads CASSATVAEPQHF. DNA of the CDR3: TGTGCCAGCTCAGCGACGGTGGCAGAGCCCCAGCATTTT.

CDR3 in DNA: TGTGCCAGCAGGAAAAGGGGGCGAGAAAACACCATATATTTT. Amino acids: CASRKRGRENTIYF. V is TRBV11-2 and J is TRBJ1-3; 7 positions agree with TRBD1. The germline V gene encodes CDR1 SGHAT and CDR2 FQNNGV. J lost 6 bases, V lost 6 bases, and 8 bases had no gene match. The CDR3 contains 14 residues.

Concerning this clonotype itself: This may arise from a read error, as a much more abundant clone is one base away. The V call is TRBV4-1, the J call TRBJ2-7; a possible D gene is TRBD1 (6 bases). There are 14 residues in the CDR3. Germline assignment: CDR1 MGHRA and CDR2 YSYEKL. CDR3 protein: CANSQETGTYEQYF. CDR3 in DNA: TGCGCCAACAGCCAAGAGACAGGAACCTACGAGCAGTACTTC.

Turning to this clonotype: Here the CDR3 omits its conserved ending phenylalanine or tryptophan, so a read error is the likely source. This chain links TRBV6-1 with TRBJ2-1; D may be TRBD2 (7 bases). The CDR3 has 16 residues. From germline, CDR1 is MNHNS and CDR2 SASEGT. The V gene lost 7 bases and the J gene lost 6 bases, with 22 bases spanning the gap. CDR3 protein: CASTPPGRGLINEQFS. CDR3 DNA sequence: TGTGCCAGCACCCCCCCTGGGCGGGGGCTTATCAATGAGCAGTTCTCC.

The sample holds a few counts of this clonotype. This CDR3 is CASSVGGTPGTGQPQHF. The CDR3 bases are TGTGCCAGCAGCGTAGGAGGGACCCCCGGGACAGGGCAGCCCCAGCATTTT. The chain carries TRBV9 and TRBJ1-5, with 9 bases matching TRBD1. The germline V gene encodes CDR1 SGDLS and CDR2 YYNGEE. Losses at the gene ends were 0 bases for V and 7 bases for J; bases not matched to a gene: 11. CDR3 length equals 17 residues.

The V and J genes are TRBV12-5 and TRBJ2-3, with 10 bases fitting TRBD2. CDR3 size: 15 residues. V lost 5 bases, J lost 4 bases, and 6 bases stayed unmatched. Germline V gene sequence: CDR1 LGHNT, CDR2 FRNRAP. CDR3 sequence reads: CASGAYSGGPDTQYF. Here the CDR3 DNA reads TGTGCTAGTGGTGCCTATAGCGGGGGGCCAGATACGCAGTATTTT. Filled out from reference TRBV12-5 and TRBJ2-3, the complete variable domain reads DARVTQTPRHKVTEMGQEVTMRCQPILGHNTVFWYRQTMMQGLELLAYFRNRAPLDDSGMPKDRFSAEMPDATLATLKIQPSEPRDSAVYFCASGAYSGGPDTQYFGPGTRLTVL.

This clonotype was observed a handful of times. The gene calls are TRBV29-1 and TRBJ1-2; no clear D gene. V was pared by 5 bases and J by 2 bases, with 15 bases between. Looked up from germline, CDR1 is SQVTM and CDR2 is ANQGSEA. The CDR3 consists of 14 residues. The CDR3 sequence: CSVRENGRNYGYTF. The CDR3 coding sequence is TGCAGCGTTCGAGAAAACGGGAGGAACTATGGCTACACCTTC.

This clonotype was detected only a few times. This rearrangement joins TRBV19 to TRBJ2-7, with 8 bases lining up with TRBD1. This CDR3 spans 17 amino acids. CDR1 and CDR2 from the germline V gene are LNHDA and SQIVND (reference sequence). The trim removed 3 bases at V and 1 base at J, leaving 11 bases unmatched. As DNA, the CDR3 is TGTGCCAGTAGTATGGCAGGGGGCACACCAGTGTCCTACGAGCAGTACTTC. It encodes CASSMAGGTPVSYEQYF.

This clonotype occurred once. A read error may produce the germline difference seen at one junction end. J is TRBJ2-1 and V is TRBV7-6; either TRBD1 or TRBD2 may fit D (5 bases each). The CDR3 spans 14 residues. Germline V gene sequence: CDR1 SGHVS, CDR2 FNYEAQ. CDR3 in DNA: TGTGCCAGCAGCTTAGTGAGGGGCTTGAATGAGCATTTCTTC. It is translated as CASSLVRGLNEHFF.

This clonotype was counted between two and nine times. The rearrangement uses TRBV18 and TRBJ2-5; 7 positions agree with TRBD1. J was trimmed by 0 bases and V by 8 bases; bases with no gene match: 6. Germline CDR1 reads KGHSH; CDR2 reads LQKENI. This CDR3 has 14 residues. In DNA form, the CDR3 reads TGTGCCAGCACCCGGGACAGAGACCAAGAGACCCAGTACTTC. Its protein is CASTRDRDQETQYF. Complete variable domain (other parts from reference TRBV18 and TRBJ2-5): NAGVMQNPRHLVRRRGQEARLRCSPMKGHSHVYWYRQLPEEGLKFMVYLQKENIIDESGMPKERFSAEFPKEGPSILRIQQVVRGDSAAYFCASTRDRDQETQYFGPGTRLLVL.

This clonotype was recorded at least ten times. The gene calls are TRBV7-8 and TRBJ1-2, with D hard to call. V was cut by 1 base and J by 2 bases, with 8 bases left in between. The V gene's germline CDR1 is SGHVS and CDR2 FQNEAQ. The CDR3 length is 14 residues. In DNA, the CDR3 is TGTGCCAGCAGCTTAGTGGCCGCGAACTATGGCTACACCTTC. Protein product: CASSLVAANYGYTF.

Ten or more counts support this clonotype. The chain recombines TRBV20-1 with TRBJ2-7; D ambiguous. The CDR3 is 10 residues long. Germline V lookup: CDR1 DFQATT, CDR2 SNEGSKA (reference sequence). Trimming took 3 bases from V and 7 from J, leaving 7 bases between them. CDR3 in amino acids: CSASDKEQYF. The CDR3 nucleotides are TGCAGTGCTAGTGATAAGGAGCAGTACTTC.

This clonotype was found a few times. This chain links TRBV4-2 with TRBJ1-2; weak D call: TRBD1 (5 bases). Germline V lookup: CDR1 LGHNA, CDR2 YNFKEQ. The CDR3 consists of 15 residues. Trimming pared 0 bases from V and 6 bases from J, leaving 14 bases between. The CDR3 region has the DNA TGTGCCAGCAGCCAAGATTATTCAGGGATGGATGGCTACACCTTC. Amino acid sequence: CASSQDYSGMDGYTF.

This clonotype came up a few times. This chain links TRBV19 with TRBJ2-3, with TRBD2 matching over 7 bases. CDR3 length equals 14 residues. Germline lookup yields CDR1 LNHDA and CDR2 SQIVND (reference sequence). V was pared by 3 bases and J by 4 bases, with 4 bases of the junction left unmatched. CDR3 in DNA: TGTGCCAGTAGTATCCGGGAGGAGGCAGATACGCAGTATTTT. As protein: CASSIREEADTQYF.

This clonotype was counted at least ten times. The CDR3 is CASRPLASGAYSGLYEQYF. The CDR3 nucleotides read TGTGCCAGCAGGCCCCTTGCTAGCGGGGCGTACAGTGGGCTCTACGAGCAGTACTTC. This chain links TRBV28 with TRBJ2-7; 9 bases are a match to TRBD2. Trimming cost V 6 bases and J 3 bases; bases outside gene matches: 21. Germline CDR1 MDHEN, CDR2 SYDVKM. The CDR3 runs to 19 residues.

As regards this clonotype: Since a much larger clone is just one base distant, this may be a read error. CDR3: CASGPTGSGANVLTF. CDR3 nucleotide sequence: TGTGCCAGCGGTCCCACTGGGTCAGGGGCCAACGTCCTGACTTTC. V and J are TRBV6-5 and TRBJ2-6; D uncertain. V lost 8 bases to trimming and J lost 4 bases, with 15 bases between them. Per germline, CDR1 MNHEY and CDR2 SVGAGI. This CDR3 has 15 amino acids.

This clonotype is labeled medium-sized (0.01 to 0.1%). The genes are TRBV27 and TRBJ1-3; D is unresolved. Germline V gene lookup returns CDR1 MNHEY and CDR2 SMNVEV (reference sequence). The germline V and J ends were trimmed by 3 bases and 0 bases, with 3 bases remaining between them. This CDR3 is 13 amino acids long. In DNA form, the CDR3 reads TGTGCCAGCAGTTTCGACTCTGGAAACACCATATATTTT. This translates into CASSFDSGNTIYF.

The table lists this clonotype with many counts. This sequence joins TRBV29-1 and TRBJ2-1; no firm D call. Looked up from germline, CDR1 is SQVTM and CDR2 is ANQGSEA. Trimming stripped 5 bases from V and 4 bases from J, with 18 bases between. This CDR3 has 15 residues. The CDR3 DNA follows: TGCAGCGTTCCTCCGGCAGGCCAACCTTACAATGAGCAGTTCTTC. This gives the protein CSVPPAGQPYNEQFF.